What follows are 15 T cell receptor beta chains derived from one specimen sequenced in a study of T cells in localized non-small cell lung cancer. Using immunoSEQ multiplex PCR, the repertoire was profiled, and TCRdb retains in-frame clones only, with some absent. The table lists roughly 1,400 clones, approximately 25% of them singletons. This specimen was normal lung tissue next to the tumor, taken before any cancer treatment. Source of these receptors: a female donor older than 55 with stage I lung adenocarcinoma.

The chain employs TRBV11-3 and TRBJ2-2; weak D call: TRBD1 (6 bases). Germline assignment: CDR1 SGHNT and CDR2 YENEEA. The CDR3 covers 16 residues. V was cut by 1 base and J by 1 base, with 10 bases left in between. The chain's CDR3 is CASSLVGTLNTGELFF. CDR3 DNA sequence: TGTGCCAGCAGCTTAGTGGGGACACTGAACACCGGGGAGCTGTTTTTT. The full variable domain, with the rest looked up from reference TRBV11-3 and TRBJ2-2, is EAGVVQSPRYKIIEKKQPVAFWCNPISGHNTLYWYLQNLGQGPELLIRYENEEAVDDSQLPKDRFSAERLKGVDSTLKIQPAELGDSAVYLCASSLVGTLNTGELFFGEGSRLTVL.

Only a few counts were recorded for this clone. This chain joins TRBV6-8 and TRBJ1-4; 8 bases fit TRBD1. The V gene's germline CDR1 is MNHGY and CDR2 SAAAGT. This CDR3 region has 14 residues. V gave up 7 bases and J gave up 7 bases; unmatched junction bases: 8. The CDR3 sequence is CASTLDRVGEKLFF. The CDR3 nucleotides are TGTGCCAGCACCTTGGACAGGGTTGGTGAAAAACTGTTTTTT.

This chain uses TRBV7-7 with TRBJ2-2; 7 bases agree with TRBD1. Germline values: CDR1 SSHAT, CDR2 FNYEAQ (reference sequence). The J segment lost 1 base and the V segment lost 5 bases, leaving 4 bases of the junction unmatched. This CDR3 region has 15 residues. DNA for the CDR3: TGTGCCAGCAGCCCGGGACAGAGGAACACCGGGGAGCTGTTTTTT. Translation: CASSPGQRNTGELFF.

The CDR3 spells CASSRDREYNEQFF. CDR3 coding DNA: TGTGCCAGCAGCCGGGACAGGGAATACAATGAGCAGTTCTTC. This chain connects TRBV6-8 to TRBJ2-1; 9 bases are shared with TRBD1. CDR1 and CDR2 from the germline V gene are MNHGY and SAAAGT. The CDR3 has 14 residues. The J segment lost 4 bases and the V segment lost 6 bases, leaving 4 bases of the junction unmatched.

This clone was counted a few times. The chain is built from TRBV11-3 and TRBJ2-1; 9 bases agree with TRBD2. V was pared by 5 bases and J by 4 bases, with 9 bases of the junction left unmatched. The CDR3 loop spans 16 amino acids. The germline gives CDR1 SGHNT, CDR2 YENEEA. The CDR3 is CASSHFSSGKYNEQFF. The CDR3 DNA sequence: TGTGCCAGCAGCCACTTTTCTAGCGGGAAGTACAATGAGCAGTTCTTC.

This chain connects TRBV6-8 to TRBJ1-5; D is unclear. Germline CDR1 reads MNHGY; CDR2 reads SAAAGT. V was cut by 5 bases and J by 0 bases, with 14 bases left in between. CDR3 size: 16 residues. In DNA form, the CDR3 reads TGTGCCAGCAGTCTGGACGGCCCCTATAGCAATCAGCCCCAGCATTTT. It codes for CASSLDGPYSNQPQHF.

The chain's CDR3 is CAWESSTEGEYNSPLHF. CDR3 DNA: TGTGCCTGGGAATCCTCGACAGAGGGAGAATATAATTCACCCCTCCACTTT. The chain joins TRBV30 to TRBJ1-6; weak D call: TRBD1 (5 bases). The CDR3 contains 17 residues. CDR1 and CDR2 (germline): GTSNPN, SVGIG (reference sequence). The V gene lost 5 bases and the J gene lost 4 bases, with 21 bases spanning the gap.

In its sample, this clone was seen a few times. V is TRBV30 and J is TRBJ2-1; 11 bases line up with TRBD2. V shed 4 bases and J 8 bases; nucleotides not matched to a gene: 1. The CDR3 is made up of 12 amino acids. The V gene's germline CDR1 is GTSNPN and CDR2 SVGIG (reference sequence). The CDR3 DNA reads TGTGCCTGGACTAGCGGGAGGCATGAGCAGTTCTTC. This codes for CAWTSGRHEQFF.

The V gene is TRBV28, the J gene TRBJ1-2; perhaps TRBD1 as D (5 bases). CDR1 is MDHEN and CDR2 is SYDVKM in the germline V gene. This CDR3 contains 13 residues. V was shortened by 1 base and J by 5 bases, with 8 bases between the two germline ends. The CDR3 DNA is TGTGCCAGCAGTTTATCCGGGGCTTATGGCTACACCTTC. It translates to CASSLSGAYGYTF.

This chain connects TRBV27 to TRBJ1-6; a possible D gene is TRBD1 (6 bases). With 10 bases removed from V and 8 bases from J, the gap between germline ends came to 15 bases. Germline V CDR1 and CDR2: MNHEY, SMNVEV (reference sequence). This CDR3 has 13 residues. The CDR3, as DNA: TGTGCCACCCGGGGACATGCGGATTCACCCCTCCACTTT. Its translation: CATRGHADSPLHF.

The chain uses TRBV18 and TRBJ1-1; D remains ambiguous. The CDR3 is 16 residues long. V gave up 4 bases and J gave up 3 bases, with 18 bases separating them. Germline V gene data show CDR1 as KGHSH and CDR2 as LQKENI. The CDR3 DNA sequence: TGTGCCAGCTCACGGCGGGATCCAAAAAGGGACACTGAAGCTTTCTTT. Protein: CASSRRDPKRDTEAFF.

A few counts support this clone. The gene calls are TRBV10-2 and TRBJ2-1, with a tentative D call TRBD1 (6 bases). The germline CDR1 and CDR2 sequences are WSHSY and SAAADI. Trimming removed 4 bases from V and 6 bases from J, with 7 bases in between. This CDR3 is built from 12 residues. DNA for the CDR3: TGCGCCAGCAGTGGACAGGCCAATGAGCAGTTCTTC. Encoded protein: CASSGQANEQFF.

In DNA form, the CDR3 reads TGTGCCAGTCGATCCGGGACAGAATTCTACAATGAGCAGTTCTTC. Its protein is CASRSGTEFYNEQFF. The chain carries TRBV9 and TRBJ2-1, with 7 bases that match TRBD1. Germline values: CDR1 SGDLS, CDR2 YYNGEE. CDR3 length: 15 amino acids. The junction had 11 bases not matched to a gene; V was cut back by 8 bases and J by 3 bases.

This chain connects TRBV11-3 to TRBJ1-2, with 10 bases identical to TRBD1. The length of the CDR3 is 14 residues. Per germline, CDR1 SGHNT and CDR2 YENEEA. After removal of 4 bases from V and 4 bases from J, the junction contained 3 bases not matched to a gene. DNA of the CDR3: TGTGCCAGCAGCTCATGGGACAGGGGCTATGGCTACACCTTC. Its translation is CASSSWDRGYGYTF.

There are many counts of this clone. The DNA of the CDR3 is TGTGCCAGCAGCTTGGGTTTTGAGGTACAGGGGGCTTTTGGCTACACCTTC. This sequence encodes CASSLGFEVQGAFGYTF. This chain links TRBV11-3 with TRBJ1-2; 9 bases map to TRBD1. CDR3 size: 17 residues. The V gene's germline CDR1 is SGHNT and CDR2 YENEEA. After removal of 3 bases from V and 7 bases from J, the junction contained 15 bases not matched to a gene.